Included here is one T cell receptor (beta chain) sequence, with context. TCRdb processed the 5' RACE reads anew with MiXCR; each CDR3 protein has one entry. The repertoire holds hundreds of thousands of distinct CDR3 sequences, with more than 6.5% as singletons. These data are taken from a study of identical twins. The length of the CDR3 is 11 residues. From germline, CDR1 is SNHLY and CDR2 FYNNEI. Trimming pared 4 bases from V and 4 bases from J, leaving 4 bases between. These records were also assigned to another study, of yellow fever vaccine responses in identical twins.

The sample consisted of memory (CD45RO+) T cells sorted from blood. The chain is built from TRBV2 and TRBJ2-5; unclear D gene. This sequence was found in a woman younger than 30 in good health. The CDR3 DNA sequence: TGTGCCAGCAGTGTCAGAGAGACCCAGTACTTC. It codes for CASSVRETQYF.